Here is one TCR beta chain with its context. Other DNA sequences in the sample encode the same CDR3. Profiling relied on immunoSEQ multiplex PCR, and the TCRdb table lists in-frame clones only, not all of them. Among around 20,000 clones listed, approximately 89% were seen once. Time point noted: pre-treatment baseline. This entry belongs to a study of blood T cell dynamics during melanoma immunotherapy. V was trimmed by 7 bases and J by 2 bases, leaving 11 bases between them. Germline assignment: CDR1 SQVTM and CDR2 ANQGSEA. This CDR3 contains 12 residues. Sequencing was performed on blood, taken from a patient treated with checkpoint blockade. The chain joins TRBV29-1 to TRBJ2-5; D is possibly TRBD1 (7 bases). The clonotype comes from a human donor with melanoma. The CDR3 DNA sequence: TGCAGCGGGGGGGACAGACAAGAGACCCAGTACTTC. Translated, it gives CSGGDRQETQYF.